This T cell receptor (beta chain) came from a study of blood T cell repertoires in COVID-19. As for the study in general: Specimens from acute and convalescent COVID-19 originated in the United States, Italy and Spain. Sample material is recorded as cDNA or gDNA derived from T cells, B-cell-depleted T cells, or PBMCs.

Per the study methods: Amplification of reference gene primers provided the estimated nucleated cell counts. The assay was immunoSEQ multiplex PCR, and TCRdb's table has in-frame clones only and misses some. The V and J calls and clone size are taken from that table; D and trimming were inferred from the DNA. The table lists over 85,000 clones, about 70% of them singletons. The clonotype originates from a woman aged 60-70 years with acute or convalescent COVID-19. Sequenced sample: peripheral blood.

CDR3 loop: CASGSGETYADTQYF. The CDR3 bases are TGTGCCAGTGGGAGCGGGGAAACGTACGCAGATACGCAGTATTTT. This chain uses TRBV19 with TRBJ2-3, with 7 bases lining up with TRBD2. The germline V gene encodes CDR1 LNHDA and CDR2 SQIVND (reference sequence). With 8 bases clipped from V and 4 bases from J, the junction kept 12 bases outside the gene matches. CDR3 length: 15 residues.